This entry lists 12 T cell receptor beta chains sequenced from one sample in a study of control samples from healthy donors and cancer patients. Clones were read by immunoSEQ multiplex PCR, and TCRdb kept only the in-frame ones, dropping some. The profile shows more than 85,000 clones, around 92% of them singletons. Sequenced: blood. All receptors derive from a young woman in good health.

The J gene is TRBJ1-1, the V gene TRBV27; D is unclear. Per germline, CDR1 MNHEY and CDR2 SMNVEV (reference sequence). Trimming removed 3 bases at V and 0 bases at J, with 11 bases between. CDR3 length: 15 residues. CDR3 amino acids: CASSFRKTLNTEAFF. As DNA, the CDR3 is TGTGCCAGCAGTTTCCGGAAGACCTTGAACACTGAAGCTTTCTTT.

CDR3 DNA: TGTGCCAGCAGTTTAGGGAGTAACGGTGAAGCTTTCTTT. This translates into CASSLGSNGEAFF. J is TRBJ1-1 and V is TRBV27; the D is unclear. Per the germline V gene, CDR1 is MNHEY and CDR2 is SMNVEV (reference sequence). The CDR3 length is 13 residues. V gave up 2 bases and J gave up 7 bases, with 11 bases separating them.

This clone came up once. This sequence joins TRBV12-5 and TRBJ1-2; a possible D gene is TRBD1 (6 bases). The germline CDR1 and CDR2 sequences are LGHNT and FRNRAP. Trimming took 5 bases from V and 7 from J, leaving 17 bases between them. The CDR3 totals 14 residues. CDR3 amino acids: CASGTDTGSGGYTF. CDR3 in DNA: TGTGCTAGTGGTACCGACACAGGGTCGGGTGGCTACACCTTC.

This chain uses TRBV6-5 with TRBJ1-1; D not certain. V dropped 2 bases and J dropped 5 bases, with 6 bases sitting between them. The germline gives CDR1 MNHEY, CDR2 SVGAGI. The CDR3 loop spans 12 amino acids. CDR3 loop: CASSYGQTEAFF. DNA for the CDR3: TGTGCCAGCAGTTACGGGCAGACTGAAGCTTTCTTT.

V usage is TRBV30 and J usage is TRBJ2-7; 7 nucleotides align to TRBD2. Germline loops: CDR1 GTSNPN, CDR2 SVGIG (reference sequence). With V trimmed by 5 bases and J by 5 bases, 3 bases remained unmatched. The CDR3 totals 11 residues. As DNA, the CDR3 is TGTGCCTGGCGCGGGGGTAACGAGCAGTACTTC. Amino acids: CAWRGGNEQYF.

The chain links TRBV4-2 to TRBJ1-5; possible D gene TRBD1, 6 bases. Trimming cost V 0 bases and J 4 bases, with 10 bases left between them. From germline, CDR1 is LGHNA and CDR2 YNFKEQ. The CDR3 contains 15 residues. The CDR3 DNA follows: TGTGCCAGCAGCCAAGAGTGGCAGGGGAATCAGCCCCAGCATTTT. Protein: CASSQEWQGNQPQHF.

The chain couples TRBV6-4 to TRBJ1-5, with 8 bases lining up with TRBD1. The CDR3 consists of 19 residues. The V and J ends lost 3 bases and 0 bases, in that order; junction bases with no gene match: 13. The germline V gene encodes CDR1 MRHNA and CDR2 SNTAGT. The DNA for the CDR3 is TGTGCCAGCAGTGATAAGGAGCAGGGGGCTAAAACTAGCAATCAGCCCCAGCATTTT. Translated, it gives CASSDKEQGAKTSNQPQHF.

The V call is TRBV9, the J call TRBJ1-1; D not resolved. The CDR3 runs 13 residues. Trimming shortened V by 7 bases and J by 1 base, and 11 bases separated the two germline ends. Germline CDR1 is SGDLS and CDR2 is YYNGEE. The CDR3 bases are TGTGCCAGCGGAAGGGAGCCGAACACTGAAGCTTTCTTT. Residues: CASGREPNTEAFF.

This clone has only a few counts. The genes are TRBV19 and TRBJ1-5, with D possibly being TRBD1 (6 bases). Trimming stripped 6 bases from V and 3 bases from J, with 12 bases between. CDR3 length: 14 residues. Germline V gene data show CDR1 as LNHDA and CDR2 as SQIVND (reference sequence). Here the CDR3 reads CASSRQEINQPQHF. The CDR3 DNA follows: TGTGCCAGTAGCCGACAGGAGATCAATCAGCCCCAGCATTTT.

The chain carries TRBV28 and TRBJ1-2; D is unresolved. Looked up from germline, CDR1 is MDHEN and CDR2 is SYDVKM. This CDR3 is built from 12 residues. V dropped 4 bases and J dropped 4 bases, with 7 bases sitting between them. As DNA, the CDR3 is TGTGCCAGCAGTTGGTTGACCTATGGCTACACCTTC. Translated: CASSWLTYGYTF.

The chain combines TRBV29-1 with TRBJ2-5; 10 nucleotides line up with TRBD1. The CDR3 totals 17 residues. The V gene end was trimmed by 3 bases and the J gene end by 0 bases; junction bases not matched to a gene: 10. Germline V gene data show CDR1 as SQVTM and CDR2 as ANQGSEA. The CDR3 is CSVELGTGAVYQETQYF. DNA for the CDR3: TGCAGCGTTGAGCTTGGGACAGGGGCCGTGTACCAAGAGACCCAGTACTTC. The complete variable domain, with remaining parts taken from reference TRBV29-1 and TRBJ2-5, reads SAVISQKPSRDICQRGTSLTIQCQVDSQVTMMFWYRQQPGQSLTLIATANQGSEATYESGFVIDKFPISRPNLTFSTLTVSNMSPEDSSIYLCSVELGTGAVYQETQYFGPGTRLLVL.

The chain links TRBV9 to TRBJ2-7, with TRBD1 as a possible D gene (5 bases). The ends were cut back, 3 bases at V and 2 bases at J, with 12 bases in the middle. The CDR3 spans 14 residues. The germline CDR1 and CDR2 sequences are SGDLS and YYNGEE. In DNA form, the CDR3 reads TGTGCCAGCAGCGCAAGTACAGGAACCTACGAGCAGTACTTC. This encodes CASSASTGTYEQYF.